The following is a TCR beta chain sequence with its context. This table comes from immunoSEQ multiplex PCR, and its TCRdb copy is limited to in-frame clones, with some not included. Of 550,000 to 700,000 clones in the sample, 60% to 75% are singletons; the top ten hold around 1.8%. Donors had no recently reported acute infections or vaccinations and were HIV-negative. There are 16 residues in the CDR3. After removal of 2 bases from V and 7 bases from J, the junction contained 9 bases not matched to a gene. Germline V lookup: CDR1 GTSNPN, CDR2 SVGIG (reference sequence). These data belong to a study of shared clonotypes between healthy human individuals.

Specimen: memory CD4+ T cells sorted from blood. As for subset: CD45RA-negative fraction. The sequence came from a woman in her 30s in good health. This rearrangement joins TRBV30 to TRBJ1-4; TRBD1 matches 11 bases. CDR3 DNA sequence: TGTGCCTGGAGTAGAGTTTATGGGACAGGGGGTGAAAAACTGTTTTTT. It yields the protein CAWSRVYGTGGEKLFF.